Below, 9 T cell receptor beta chains from the same sample are listed, as sequenced in a study of vaccination and CD4 T cells after COVID-19 (dated by TCRdb to between 2020 and 2023). Receptor amplification or capture employed PCR. Sequencing instrument: Illumina iSeq 100. DNA from cultured CD4+ T cells was subjected to TCR sequencing with the Oncomine TCR Beta short-read assay at the Johns Hopkins FTIC core. TCRdb reran the public reads through fastp at Q25 and MiXCR, keeping productive beta chains. CDR3 protein sequences are deduplicated, and each keeps its most common genes and DNA. The sample table shows 9,000 to 10,000 distinct CDR3 sequences, and about a third are seen once. About 30% of the sample lies in the top ten. These receptors' targets are unknown. The meaning of the sample's treatment or condition label: roughly 11-day PBMC culture with coronavirus spike peptide pools or control peptides (ViraFEST assay). CD4+ T cells from unexposed donors were collected before the COVID-19 pandemic (2011-2018).

Sequenced: CD4+ T cells from blood, cultured in vitro. The receptors shown here come from a human donor in good health.

This clonotype was recorded once. The gene calls are TRBV9 and TRBJ1-1; D is uncertain. V was pared by 2 bases and J by 4 bases, with 12 bases between. This CDR3 region has 14 residues. From germline, CDR1 is SGDLS and CDR2 YYNGEE. CDR3 sequence (DNA): TGTGCCAGCAGCGTGCAGGCGGGCGGCACTGAAGCTTTCTTT. Translating gives CASSVQAGGTEAFF.

J is TRBJ2-1 and V is TRBV20-1; D not resolved. Trimming removed 1 base at V and 0 bases at J, with 7 bases between. Germline CDR1 reads DFQATT; CDR2 reads SNEGSKA (reference sequence). The CDR3 sequence is 14 residues long. The DNA for the CDR3 is TGCAGTGCTAGAGGACTGCGCTCCTACAATGAGCAGTTCTTC. Residues: CSARGLRSYNEQFF.

The chain uses TRBV5-1 and TRBJ2-1; D unclear. Germline V gene sequence: CDR1 SGHRS, CDR2 YFSETQ. The CDR3 spans 14 residues. V lost 4 bases, J lost 0 bases, and 8 bases lay in between. The CDR3 DNA reads TGCGCCAGCAGCCCCCTAGGCTCCTACAATGAGCAGTTCTTC. It specifies CASSPLGSYNEQFF. Full variable domain (rest looked up from reference TRBV5-1 and TRBJ2-1): KAGVTQTPRYLIKTRGQQVTLSCSPISGHRSVSWYQQTPGQGLQFLFEYFSETQRNKGNFPGRFSGRQFSNSRSEMNVSTLELGDSALYLCASSPLGSYNEQFFGPGTRLTVL.

The chain joins TRBV20-1 to TRBJ1-2; D is perhaps TRBD1 (5 bases). V was pared by 6 bases and J by 8 bases, with 19 bases between. This CDR3 spans 13 amino acids. Germline values: CDR1 DFQATT, CDR2 SNEGSKA (reference sequence). In DNA form, the CDR3 reads TGCAGTGCCACAGCACCTAATTGGGGGGGCTACACCTTC. Translation: CSATAPNWGGYTF.

The gene calls are TRBV29-1 and TRBJ1-1, with 9 bases fitting TRBD1. There are 12 residues in the CDR3. Germline V gives CDR1 SQVTM, CDR2 ANQGSEA. With V trimmed by 7 bases and J by 4 bases, 4 bases remained unmatched. CDR3 sequence (DNA): TGCAGCGGGAACAGGGGGCCCACTGAAGCTTTCTTT. Amino acids: CSGNRGPTEAFF.

This clonotype was seen a few times. V is TRBV20-1 and J is TRBJ2-5; D possibly corresponds to TRBD1 (5 bases). CDR1 is DFQATT, CDR2 SNEGSKA, per germline (reference sequence). The CDR3 sequence is 14 residues long. V gave up 6 bases and J gave up 4 bases, with 18 bases separating them. CDR3 in DNA: TGCAGTGCACAGAAGCCAGGGCTGCCAGAGACCCAGTACTTC. The encoded protein is CSAQKPGLPETQYF.

The CDR3 spells CASRLGTGGYEQYF. CDR3 sequence (DNA): TGTGCCAGCAGGTTGGGGACAGGGGGTTACGAGCAGTACTTC. The chain employs TRBV7-9 and TRBJ2-7; 11 bases agree with TRBD1. Germline V CDR1 and CDR2: SEHNR, FQNEAQ (reference sequence). The CDR3 runs 14 residues. V lost 6 bases and J lost 4; bases outside the gene matches: 5.

The chain couples TRBV27 to TRBJ2-7; 8 bases line up with TRBD1. There are 13 residues in the CDR3. V lost 6 bases, J lost 0 bases, and 1 base stayed unmatched. Germline V gives CDR1 MNHEY, CDR2 SMNVEV (reference sequence). The CDR3 coding sequence is TGTGCCAGCAGCACAGGGGGCTCCTACGAGCAGTACTTC. Encoded protein: CASSTGGSYEQYF.

This rearrangement joins TRBV28 to TRBJ2-5; TRBD1 aligns across 10 bases. In germline, CDR1 is MDHEN, CDR2 SYDVKM. The CDR3 is 15 amino acids. J gave up 3 bases and V 6 bases, and 7 bases lay outside the gene matches. The CDR3 reads CASSGGDRGKETQYF. CDR3 coding DNA: TGTGCCAGCAGCGGAGGGGACAGGGGTAAAGAGACCCAGTACTTC.